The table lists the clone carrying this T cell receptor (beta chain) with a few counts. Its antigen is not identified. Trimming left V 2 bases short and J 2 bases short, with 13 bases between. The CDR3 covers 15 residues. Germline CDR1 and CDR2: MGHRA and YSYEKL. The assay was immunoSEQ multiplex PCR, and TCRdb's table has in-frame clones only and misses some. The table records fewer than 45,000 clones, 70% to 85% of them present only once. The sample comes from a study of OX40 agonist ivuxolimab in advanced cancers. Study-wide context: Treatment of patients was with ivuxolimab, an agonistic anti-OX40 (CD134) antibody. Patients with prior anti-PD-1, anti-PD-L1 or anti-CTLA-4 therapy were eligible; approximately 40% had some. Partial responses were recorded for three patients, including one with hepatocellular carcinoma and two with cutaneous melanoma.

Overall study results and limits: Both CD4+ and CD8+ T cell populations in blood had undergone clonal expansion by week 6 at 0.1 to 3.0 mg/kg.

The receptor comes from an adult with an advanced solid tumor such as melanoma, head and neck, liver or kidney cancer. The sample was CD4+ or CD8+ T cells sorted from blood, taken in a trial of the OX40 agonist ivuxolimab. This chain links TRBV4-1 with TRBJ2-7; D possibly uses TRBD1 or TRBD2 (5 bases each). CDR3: CASSQLTGTAYEQYF. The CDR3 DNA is TGCGCCAGCAGCCAACTCACCGGGACGGCCTACGAGCAGTACTTC.